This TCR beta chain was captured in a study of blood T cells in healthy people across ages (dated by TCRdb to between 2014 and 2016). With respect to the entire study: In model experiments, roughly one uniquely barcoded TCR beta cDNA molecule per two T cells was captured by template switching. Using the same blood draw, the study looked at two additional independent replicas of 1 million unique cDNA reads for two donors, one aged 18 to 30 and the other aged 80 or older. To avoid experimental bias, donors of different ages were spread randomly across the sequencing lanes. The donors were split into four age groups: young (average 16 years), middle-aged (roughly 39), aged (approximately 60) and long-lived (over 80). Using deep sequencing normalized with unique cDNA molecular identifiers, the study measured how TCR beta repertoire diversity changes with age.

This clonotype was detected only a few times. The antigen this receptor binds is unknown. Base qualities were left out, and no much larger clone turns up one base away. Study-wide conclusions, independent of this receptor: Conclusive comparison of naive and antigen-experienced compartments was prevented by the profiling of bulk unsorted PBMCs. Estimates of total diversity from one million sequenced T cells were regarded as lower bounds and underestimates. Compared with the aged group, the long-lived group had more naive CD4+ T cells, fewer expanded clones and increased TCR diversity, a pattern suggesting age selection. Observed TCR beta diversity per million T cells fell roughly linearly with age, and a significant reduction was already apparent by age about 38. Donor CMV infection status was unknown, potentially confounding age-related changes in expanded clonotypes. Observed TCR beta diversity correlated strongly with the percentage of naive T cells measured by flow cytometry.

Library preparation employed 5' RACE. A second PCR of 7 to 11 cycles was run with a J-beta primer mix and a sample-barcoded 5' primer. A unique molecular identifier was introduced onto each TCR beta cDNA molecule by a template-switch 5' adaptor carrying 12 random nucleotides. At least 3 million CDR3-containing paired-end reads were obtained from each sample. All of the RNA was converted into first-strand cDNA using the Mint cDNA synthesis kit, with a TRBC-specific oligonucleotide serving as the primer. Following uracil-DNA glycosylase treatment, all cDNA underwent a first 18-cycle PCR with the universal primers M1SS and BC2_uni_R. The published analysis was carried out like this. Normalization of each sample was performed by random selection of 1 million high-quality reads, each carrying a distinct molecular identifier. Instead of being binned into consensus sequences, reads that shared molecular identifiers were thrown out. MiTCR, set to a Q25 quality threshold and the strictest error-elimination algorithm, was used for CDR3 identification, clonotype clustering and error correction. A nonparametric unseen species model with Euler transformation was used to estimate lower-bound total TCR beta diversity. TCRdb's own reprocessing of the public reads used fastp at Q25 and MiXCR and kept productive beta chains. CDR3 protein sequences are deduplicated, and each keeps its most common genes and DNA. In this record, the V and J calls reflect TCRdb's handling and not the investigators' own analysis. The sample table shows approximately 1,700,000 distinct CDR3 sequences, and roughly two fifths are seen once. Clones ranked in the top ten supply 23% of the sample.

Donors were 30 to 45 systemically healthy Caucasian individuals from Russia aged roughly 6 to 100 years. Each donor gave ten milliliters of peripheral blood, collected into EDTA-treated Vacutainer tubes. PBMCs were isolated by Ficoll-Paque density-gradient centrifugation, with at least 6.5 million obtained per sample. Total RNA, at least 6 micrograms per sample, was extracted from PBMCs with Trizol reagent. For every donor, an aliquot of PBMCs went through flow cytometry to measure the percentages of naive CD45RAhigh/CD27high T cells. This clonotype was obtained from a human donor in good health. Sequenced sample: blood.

The CDR3 here reads CASSWDSPEQYF. The nucleotides read TGTGCCAGCAGTTGGGACAGTCCCGAGCAGTACTTC. The V gene is TRBV6-2 or TRBV6-3 and the J gene is TRBJ2-7, with 7 bases aligning to TRBD1. CDR1 and CDR2 are read off the germline V gene as MNHEY and SVGEGT. The CDR3 holds 12 amino acids from the cysteine to the phenylalanine. Just the 36-base CDR3 DNA is kept, in frame starting at base 1. Here V drops 4 bases and J drops 6 bases, and the junction holds 3 bases not matched to any gene.